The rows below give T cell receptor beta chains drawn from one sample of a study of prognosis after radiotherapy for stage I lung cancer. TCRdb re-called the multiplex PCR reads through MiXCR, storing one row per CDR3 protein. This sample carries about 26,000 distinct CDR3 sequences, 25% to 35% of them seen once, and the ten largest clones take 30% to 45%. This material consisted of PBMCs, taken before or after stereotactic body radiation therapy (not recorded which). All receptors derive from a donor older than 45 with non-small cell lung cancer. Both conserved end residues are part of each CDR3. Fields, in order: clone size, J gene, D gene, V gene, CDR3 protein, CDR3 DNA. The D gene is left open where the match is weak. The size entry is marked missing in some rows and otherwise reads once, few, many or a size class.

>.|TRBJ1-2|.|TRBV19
CAPRDGGRPASDYGYTF
TGTGCCCCTAGGGACGGGGGGCGCCCGGCCTCTGACTATGGCTACACCTTC
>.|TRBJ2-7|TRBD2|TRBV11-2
CASSLYSSGNFHEQYF
TGTGCCAGCAGCTTATATTCTAGCGGGAACTTCCACGAGCAGTACTTC
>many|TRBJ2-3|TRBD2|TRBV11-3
CASSLGTSGGGSTDTQYF
TGTGCCAGCAGCTTAGGGACTAGCGGGGGGGGCAGCACAGATACGCAGTATTTT
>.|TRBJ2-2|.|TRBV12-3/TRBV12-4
CASSPGRNTGELFF
TGTGCCAGCAGTCCAGGACGGAACACCGGGGAGCTGTTTTTT
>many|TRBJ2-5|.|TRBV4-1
CASSQDALGTQYF
TGCGCCAGCAGCCAAGATGCCCTGGGGACCCAGTACTTC
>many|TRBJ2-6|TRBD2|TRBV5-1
CASSLDSGGSSGANVLTF
TGCGCCAGCAGCTTGGACTCGGGAGGGTCCTCTGGGGCCAACGTCCTGACTTTC
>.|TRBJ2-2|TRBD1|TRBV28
CASTYRDRAVGELFF
TGTGCCAGCACATATCGGGACAGGGCGGTCGGGGAGCTGTTTTTT
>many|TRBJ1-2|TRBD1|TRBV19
CASNRDRGIYGYTF
TGTGCCAGTAACCGGGACAGGGGAATCTATGGCTACACCTTC
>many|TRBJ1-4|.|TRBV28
CASTLGGATNEKLFF
TGTGCCAGCACCTTGGGGGGGGCAACTAATGAAAAACTGTTTTTT
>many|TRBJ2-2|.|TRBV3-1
CASSLLTGELFF
TGTGCCAGCAGCCTTCTTACCGGGGAGCTGTTTTTT
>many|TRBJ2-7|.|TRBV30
CAWSEQGSYEQYF
TGTGCCTGGAGTGAACAGGGCTCCTACGAGCAGTACTTC
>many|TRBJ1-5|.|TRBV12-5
CASGLGDPGAQPQHF
TGTGCTAGTGGTTTGGGGGACCCGGGGGCTCAGCCCCAGCATTTT
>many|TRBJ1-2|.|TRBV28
CASSLVSLSGENYGYTF
TGTGCCAGCAGTTTAGTTAGTCTTTCGGGAGAAAACTATGGCTACACCTTC
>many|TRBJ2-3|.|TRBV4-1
CASSPEKSGRTDTQYF
TGCGCCAGCAGCCCAGAGAAAAGTGGTCGAACAGATACGCAGTATTTT
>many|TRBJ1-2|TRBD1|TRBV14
CASSQAAPGQEYGYTF
TGTGCCAGCAGCCAAGCGGCTCCGGGACAGGAATATGGCTACACCTTC
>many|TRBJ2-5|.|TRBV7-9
CASSPSDGTQETQYF
TGTGCCAGCAGCCCCTCGGACGGAACTCAAGAGACCCAGTACTTC
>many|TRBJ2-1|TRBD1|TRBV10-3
CAISEGTGVGEQFF
TGTGCCATCAGTGAGGGAACAGGGGTAGGCGAGCAGTTCTTC
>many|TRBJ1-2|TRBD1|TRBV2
CASRQGDGYTF
TGTGCCAGCCGACAGGGAGATGGCTACACCTTC
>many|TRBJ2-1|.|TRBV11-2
CASSLGGGQALQQFF
TGTGCCAGCAGCTTAGGCGGGGGCCAGGCCCTTCAGCAGTTCTTC
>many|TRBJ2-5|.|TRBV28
CASSAPLGGLETQYF
TGTGCCAGCAGTGCGCCTCTGGGGGGGCTAGAGACCCAGTACTTC
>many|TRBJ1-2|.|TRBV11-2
CASSLDWYKGNYGYTF
TGTGCCAGCAGCTTAGATTGGTATAAGGGAAACTATGGCTACACCTTC
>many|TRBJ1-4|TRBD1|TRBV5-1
CASSPFASGGNEKLFF
TGCGCCAGCAGCCCTTTCGCCTCAGGGGGGAATGAAAAACTGTTTTTT
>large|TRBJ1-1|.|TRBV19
CASANREGTEAFF
TGTGCCAGTGCTAACAGGGAGGGGACTGAAGCTTTCTTT
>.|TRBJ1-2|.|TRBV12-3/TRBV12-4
CASSPQGIDYGYTF
TGTGCCAGCAGTCCCCAGGGTATCGACTATGGCTACACCTTC
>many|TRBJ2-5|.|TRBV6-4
CASSDGLGTTQYF
TGTGCCAGCAGTGACGGGCTAGGGACGACCCAGTACTTC
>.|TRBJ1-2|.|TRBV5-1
CASSLDYRVYGYTF
TGCGCCAGCAGCTTGGATTACAGGGTCTATGGCTACACCTTC
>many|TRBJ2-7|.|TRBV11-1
CASSSAYEQYF
TGTGCCAGCAGCTCAGCCTACGAGCAGTACTTC